The source of this TCR beta chain is a study of T-cell memory formation after mild COVID-19. TCRdb reanalysed the 5' RACE reads using MiXCR and keeps one entry per CDR3 protein. The data hold a few hundred thousand distinct CDR3 sequences, with more than 15% observed a single time. This clonotype has more than one count but fewer than ten. This CDR3 is built from 12 residues. Germline loops: CDR1 SGHDN, CDR2 FVKESK. V was shortened by 4 bases and J by 6 bases, with 7 bases between the two germline ends. The chain has TRBV14 and TRBJ1-5; D ambiguous. The sample consisted of PBMCs or a T cell subset sorted from them (not recorded which). The sequence came from a man younger than 35 who had mild COVID-19 (a few samples of this study predate the infection). Cell type and time point are not known. CDR3 DNA: TGTGCCAGCAGCCCGAGGCGTCAGCCCCAGCATTTT. Its translation: CASSPRRQPQHF.